These 2 T cell receptor beta chains originate from one sample sequenced in a study of blood T cell repertoires in COVID-19. Here immunoSEQ multiplex PCR was the method, and the copy in TCRdb shows in-frame clones only, minus some. The table records 250,000 or so clones, approximately 86% of them present only once. The sample was peripheral blood. Receptors were obtained from a woman aged 70-85 years with active or convalescent COVID-19.

The chain carries TRBV7-2 and TRBJ1-1; D is undetermined. The CDR3 loop spans 13 amino acids. V lost 5 bases and J 5 bases, leaving 12 bases between the germline ends. The V gene's germline CDR1 is SGHTA and CDR2 FQGNSA. The CDR3 region has the DNA TGTGCCAGCAGCGATGAGGTGTTGACTGAAGCTTTCTTT. Residues: CASSDEVLTEAFF.

This rearrangement joins TRBV4-1 to TRBJ2-1; weak D call: TRBD1 (5 bases). Per germline, CDR1 MGHRA and CDR2 YSYEKL. The CDR3 is made up of 13 amino acids. V lost 0 bases to trimming and J lost 8 bases, with 8 bases between them. CDR3 sequence reads: CASSQDVGHEQFF. The CDR3, as DNA: TGCGCCAGCAGCCAAGATGTGGGGCATGAGCAGTTCTTC.